This T cell receptor (beta chain) appears in the sequencing data of a study of tumor-infiltrating lymphocytes in primary liver carcinoma. TCR beta cDNA was prepared out of roughly 450 ng total RNA by means of a constant-region primer. Employing slightly modified ARM-PCR, three nested multiplex PCR rounds were run, and these gave rise to the TCR beta libraries. Researchers ran the first two PCR rounds for roughly 11 cycles each with TRBV1-TRBV30 forward primers and a C-beta reverse primer. Each CDR3 protein gets one entry after TCRdb re-called the multiplex PCR reads with MiXCR. The repertoire holds about 37,000 distinct CDR3 sequences, 75% seen once, with 37% in the top ten. Germline V lookup: CDR1 SGHAT, CDR2 FQNNGV. The CDR3 sequence is 15 residues long. This clonotype has only a few counts. One end of the junction fails to match germline, which may point to a read error. The roughly 19-32 mg bulk tissue piece was not sorted before simultaneous RNA and DNA extraction.

The sample was tumor-adjacent normal liver tissue. The chain combines TRBV11-2 with TRBJ2-5, with 7 positions matching TRBD1. This receptor was identified in a man aged 35-49 years with primary liver carcinoma and hepatitis B virus infection. The DNA of the CDR3 is TGTGCCAGCAGCTTAATCAGGGGGTGCCAAGAGAACCAGTACTTC. Translation gives CASSLIRGCQENQYF.